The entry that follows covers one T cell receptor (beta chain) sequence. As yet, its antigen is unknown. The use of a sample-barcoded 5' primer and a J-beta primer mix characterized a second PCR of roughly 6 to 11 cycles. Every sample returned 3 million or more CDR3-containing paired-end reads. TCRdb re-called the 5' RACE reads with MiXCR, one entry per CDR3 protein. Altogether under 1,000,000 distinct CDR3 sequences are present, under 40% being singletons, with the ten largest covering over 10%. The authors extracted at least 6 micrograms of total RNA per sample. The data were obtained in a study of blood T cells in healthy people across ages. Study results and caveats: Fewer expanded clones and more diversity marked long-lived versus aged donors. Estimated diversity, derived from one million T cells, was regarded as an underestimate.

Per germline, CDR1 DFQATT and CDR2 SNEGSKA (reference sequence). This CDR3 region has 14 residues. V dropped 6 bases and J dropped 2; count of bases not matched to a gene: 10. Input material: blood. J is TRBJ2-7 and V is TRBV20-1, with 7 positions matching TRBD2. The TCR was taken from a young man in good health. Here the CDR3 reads CSASGGGKAYEQYF. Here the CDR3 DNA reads TGCAGTGCGTCCGGCGGGGGTAAGGCCTACGAGCAGTACTTC.